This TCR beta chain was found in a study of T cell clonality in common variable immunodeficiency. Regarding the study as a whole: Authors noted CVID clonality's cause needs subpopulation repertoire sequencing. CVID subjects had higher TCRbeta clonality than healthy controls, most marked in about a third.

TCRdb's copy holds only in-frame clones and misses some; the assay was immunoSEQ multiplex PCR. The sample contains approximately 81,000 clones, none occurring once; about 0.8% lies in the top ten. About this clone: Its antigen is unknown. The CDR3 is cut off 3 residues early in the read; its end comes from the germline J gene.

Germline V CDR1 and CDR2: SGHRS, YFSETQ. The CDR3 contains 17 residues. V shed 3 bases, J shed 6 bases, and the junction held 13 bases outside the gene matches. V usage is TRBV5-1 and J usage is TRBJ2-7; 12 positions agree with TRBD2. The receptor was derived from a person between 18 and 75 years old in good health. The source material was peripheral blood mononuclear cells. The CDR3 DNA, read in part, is TGCGCCAGCAGCTCGCGACTAGCGGGAGAACCCGGCCCCGAG. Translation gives CASSSRLAGEPGPE. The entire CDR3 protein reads CASSSRLAGEPGPEQYF.